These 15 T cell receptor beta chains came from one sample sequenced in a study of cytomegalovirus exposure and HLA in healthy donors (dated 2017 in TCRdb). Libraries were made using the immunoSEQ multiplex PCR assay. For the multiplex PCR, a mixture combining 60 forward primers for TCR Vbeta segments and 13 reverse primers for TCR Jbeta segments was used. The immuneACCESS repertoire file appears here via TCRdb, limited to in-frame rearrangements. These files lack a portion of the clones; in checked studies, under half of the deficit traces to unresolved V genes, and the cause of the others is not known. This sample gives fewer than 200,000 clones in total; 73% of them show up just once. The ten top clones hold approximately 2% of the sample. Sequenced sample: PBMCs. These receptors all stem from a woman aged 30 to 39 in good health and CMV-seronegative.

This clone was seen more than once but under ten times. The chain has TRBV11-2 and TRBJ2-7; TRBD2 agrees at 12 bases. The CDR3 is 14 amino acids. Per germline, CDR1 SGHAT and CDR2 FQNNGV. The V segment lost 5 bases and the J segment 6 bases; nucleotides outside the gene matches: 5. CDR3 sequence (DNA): TGTGCCAGCAGCCTAAGGACTAGCGGGGCCGAGCAGTACTTC. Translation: CASSLRTSGAEQYF.

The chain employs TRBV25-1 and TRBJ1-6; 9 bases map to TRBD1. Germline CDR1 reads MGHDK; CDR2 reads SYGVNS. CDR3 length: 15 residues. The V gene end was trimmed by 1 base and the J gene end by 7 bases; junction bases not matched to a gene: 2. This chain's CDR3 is CASSEFTGGNSPLHF. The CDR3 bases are TGTGCCAGCAGTGAATTTACAGGGGGCAATTCACCCCTCCACTTT.

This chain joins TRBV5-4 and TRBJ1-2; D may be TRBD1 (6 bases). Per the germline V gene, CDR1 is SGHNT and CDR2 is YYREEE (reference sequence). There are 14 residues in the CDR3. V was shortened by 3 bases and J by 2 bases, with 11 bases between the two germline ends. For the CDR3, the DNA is TGTGCCAGCAGCTGGAACAGGGCAAACTATGGCTACACCTTC. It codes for CASSWNRANYGYTF. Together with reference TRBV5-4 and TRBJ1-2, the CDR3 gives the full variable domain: ETGVTQSPTHLIKTRGQQVTLRCSSQSGHNTVSWYQQALGQGPQFIFQYYREEENGRGNFPPRFSGLQFPNYSSELNVNALELDDSALYLCASSWNRANYGYTFGSGTRLTVV.

DNA of the CDR3: TGTGCCAGCAGGCGCCTGGGCCGGAGCAATCAGCCCCAGCATTTT. Its translation is CASRRLGRSNQPQHF. The V and J genes are TRBV6-5 and TRBJ1-5, with unresolved D. From germline, CDR1 is MNHEY and CDR2 SVGAGI. This CDR3 spans 15 amino acids. Trimming cost V 6 bases and J 1 base, with 13 bases left between them.

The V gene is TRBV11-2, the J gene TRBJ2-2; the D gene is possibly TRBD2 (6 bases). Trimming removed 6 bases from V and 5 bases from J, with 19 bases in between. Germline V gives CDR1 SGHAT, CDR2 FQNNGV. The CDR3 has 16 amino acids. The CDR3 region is CASRPWAGRITGELFF. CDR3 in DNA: TGTGCCAGCAGGCCCTGGGCGGGGCGGATAACCGGGGAGCTGTTTTTT. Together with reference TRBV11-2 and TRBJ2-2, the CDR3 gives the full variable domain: EAGVAQSPRYKIIEKRQSVAFWCNPISGHATLYWYQQILGQGPKLLIQFQNNGVVDDSQLPKDRFSAERLKGVDSTLKIQPAKLEDSAVYLCASRPWAGRITGELFFGEGSRLTVL.

The DNA of the CDR3 is TGTGCCAGCATCCGGCAGAGGTATGGCTACACCTTC. Translating it yields CASIRQRYGYTF. V usage is TRBV6-1 and J usage is TRBJ1-2, with no clear D. The V end was cut by 7 bases, the J end by 5 bases, with 11 bases between. Germline V lookup: CDR1 MNHNS, CDR2 SASEGT. The CDR3 has 12 residues.

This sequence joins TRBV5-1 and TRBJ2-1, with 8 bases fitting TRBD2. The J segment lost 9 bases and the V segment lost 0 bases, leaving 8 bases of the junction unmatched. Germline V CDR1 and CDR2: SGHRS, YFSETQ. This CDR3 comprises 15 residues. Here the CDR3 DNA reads TGCGCCAGCAGCTTGGTCTCGCGGGAGGTGAGTGAGCAGTTCTTC. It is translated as CASSLVSREVSEQFF.

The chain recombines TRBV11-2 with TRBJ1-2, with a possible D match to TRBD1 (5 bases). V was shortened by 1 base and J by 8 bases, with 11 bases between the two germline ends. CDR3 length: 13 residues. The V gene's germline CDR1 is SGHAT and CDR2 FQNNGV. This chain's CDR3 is CASSLGGAEGYTF. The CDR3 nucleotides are TGTGCCAGCAGCTTAGGCGGGGCGGAGGGCTACACCTTC.

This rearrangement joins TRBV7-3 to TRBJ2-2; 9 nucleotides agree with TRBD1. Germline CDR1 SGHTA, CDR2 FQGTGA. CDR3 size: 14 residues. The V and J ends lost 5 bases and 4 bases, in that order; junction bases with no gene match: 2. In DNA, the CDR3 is TGTGCCAGCAGCACGACAGGGGGCACCGGGGAGCTGTTTTTT. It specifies CASSTTGGTGELFF.

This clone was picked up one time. The CDR3 reads CASSLRHFRTDTQYF. The DNA for the CDR3 is TGTGCCAGCAGTCTTCGACATTTTAGGACAGATACGCAGTATTTT. V usage is TRBV27 and J usage is TRBJ2-3; D is uncertain. The CDR3 consists of 15 residues. In germline, CDR1 is MNHEY, CDR2 SMNVEV (reference sequence). Deletions cut 5 bases from V and 3 bases from J, with 15 bases between.

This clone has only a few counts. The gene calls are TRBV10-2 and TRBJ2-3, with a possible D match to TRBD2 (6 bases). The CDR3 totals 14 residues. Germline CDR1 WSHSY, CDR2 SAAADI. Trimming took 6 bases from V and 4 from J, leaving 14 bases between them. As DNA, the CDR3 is TGCGCCAGCAGGGCGGGAACCCGACCAGATACGCAGTATTTT. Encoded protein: CASRAGTRPDTQYF.

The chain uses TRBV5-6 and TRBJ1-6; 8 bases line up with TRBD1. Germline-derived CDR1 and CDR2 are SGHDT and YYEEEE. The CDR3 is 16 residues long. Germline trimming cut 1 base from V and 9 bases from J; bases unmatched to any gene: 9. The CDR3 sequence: CASSLLTGVGSSPLHF. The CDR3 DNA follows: TGTGCCAGCAGCTTGTTGACAGGGGTAGGTAGTTCACCCCTCCACTTT.

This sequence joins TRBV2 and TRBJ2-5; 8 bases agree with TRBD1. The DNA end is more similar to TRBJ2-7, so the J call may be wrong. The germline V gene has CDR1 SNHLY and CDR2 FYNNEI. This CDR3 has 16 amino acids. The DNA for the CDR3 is TGTGCCAGCGGGGCAGGGGGCATTGAGACGGTTTACGAGCAGTACTTC. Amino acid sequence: CASGAGGIETVYEQYF.

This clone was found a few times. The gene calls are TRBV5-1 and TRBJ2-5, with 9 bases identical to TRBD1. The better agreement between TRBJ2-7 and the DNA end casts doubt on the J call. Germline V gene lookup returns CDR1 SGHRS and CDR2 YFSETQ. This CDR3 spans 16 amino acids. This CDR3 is CASSLGRDRAFYEQYF. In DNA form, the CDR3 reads TGCGCCAGCAGCTTGGGCCGGGACAGGGCATTCTACGAGCAGTACTTC.

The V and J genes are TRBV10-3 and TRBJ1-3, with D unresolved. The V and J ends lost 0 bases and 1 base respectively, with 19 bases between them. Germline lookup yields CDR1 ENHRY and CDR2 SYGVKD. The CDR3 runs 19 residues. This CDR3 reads CAISESFPPPGRSGNTIYF. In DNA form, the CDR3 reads TGTGCCATCAGTGAGTCGTTCCCCCCCCCAGGAAGGTCTGGAAACACCATATATTTT.